This TCR beta chain was captured by sequencing in a study of cytomegalovirus exposure and HLA in healthy donors. 13 Jbeta primers and 60 Vbeta primers were used for the PCR. Assay: immunoSEQ multiplex PCR; the TCRdb copy retains only in-frame clones and omits some. The table shows 150,000 to 200,000 clones, with approximately 84% occurring only once. The CDR3 sequence is 20 residues long. The germline V gene encodes CDR1 SGHVS and CDR2 FNYEAQ. V was pared by 0 bases and J by 0 bases, with 21 bases between. Sequencing was done on a sample of PBMCs. The clonotype comes from a girl aged 10-17 years in good health and CMV-seropositive. The chain combines TRBV7-6 with TRBJ1-5; D possibly corresponds to TRBD1 (5 bases). The CDR3 protein is CASSLALGLDGVYSNQPQHF. Here the CDR3 DNA reads TGTGCCAGCAGCTTAGCGCTGGGACTCGATGGAGTATATAGCAATCAGCCCCAGCATTTT.